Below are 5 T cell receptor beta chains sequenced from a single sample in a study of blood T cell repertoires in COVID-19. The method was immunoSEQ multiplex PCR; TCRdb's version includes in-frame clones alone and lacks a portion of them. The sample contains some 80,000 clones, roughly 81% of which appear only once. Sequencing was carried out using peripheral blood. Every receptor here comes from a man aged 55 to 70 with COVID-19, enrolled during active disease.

CDR3 nucleotides: TGTGCCAGCAGGAACACAGGGGTCCGCACAGATACGCAGTATTTT. Residues: CASRNTGVRTDTQYF. The rearrangement uses TRBV2 and TRBJ2-3, with TRBD1 identical over 7 bases. In germline, CDR1 is SNHLY, CDR2 FYNNEI. CDR3 size: 15 residues. V lost 6 bases to trimming and J lost 1 base; unmatched junction nucleotides: 7.

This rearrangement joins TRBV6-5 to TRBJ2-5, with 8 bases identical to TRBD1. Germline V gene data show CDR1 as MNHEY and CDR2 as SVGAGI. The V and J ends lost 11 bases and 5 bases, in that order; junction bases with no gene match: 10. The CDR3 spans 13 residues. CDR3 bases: TGTGCCGGAGGACAGGGTTATGGGGAGACCCAGTACTTC. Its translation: CAGGQGYGETQYF.

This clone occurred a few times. CDR3 coding DNA: TGCGCCAGCAGCGGAGGGGGCAACACTGAAGCTTTCTTT. Protein sequence: CASSGGGNTEAFF. The chain employs TRBV10-1 and TRBJ1-1; 7 bases map to TRBD1. The CDR3 has 13 amino acids. Germline V gene data show CDR1 as WNHNN and CDR2 as SYGVQD (reference sequence). J was trimmed by 2 bases and V by 6 bases; bases with no gene match: 3.

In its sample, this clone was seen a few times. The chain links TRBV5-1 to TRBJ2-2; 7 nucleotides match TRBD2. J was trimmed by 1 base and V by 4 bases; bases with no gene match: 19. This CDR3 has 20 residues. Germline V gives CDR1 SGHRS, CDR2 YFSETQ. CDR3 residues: CASSRTDPLIGGLNTGELFF. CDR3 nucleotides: TGCGCCAGCAGCCGAACTGACCCATTAATCGGGGGGTTGAACACCGGGGAGCTGTTTTTT. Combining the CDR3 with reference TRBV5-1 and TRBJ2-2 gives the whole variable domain KAGVTQTPRYLIKTRGQQVTLSCSPISGHRSVSWYQQTPGQGLQFLFEYFSETQRNKGNFPGRFSGRQFSNSRSEMNVSTLELGDSALYLCASSRTDPLIGGLNTGELFFGEGSRLTVL.

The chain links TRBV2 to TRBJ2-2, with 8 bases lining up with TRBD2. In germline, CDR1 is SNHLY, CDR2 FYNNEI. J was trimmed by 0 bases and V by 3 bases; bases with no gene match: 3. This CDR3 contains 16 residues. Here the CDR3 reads CASSETSVTNTGELFF. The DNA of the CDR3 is TGTGCCAGCAGTGAGACTAGCGTCACGAACACCGGGGAGCTGTTTTTT. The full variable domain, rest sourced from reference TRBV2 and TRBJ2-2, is EPEVTQTPSHQVTQMGQEVILRCVPISNHLYFYWYRQILGQKVEFLVSFYNNEISEKSEIFDDQFSVERPDGSNFTLKIRSTKLEDSAMYFCASSETSVTNTGELFFGEGSRLTVL.